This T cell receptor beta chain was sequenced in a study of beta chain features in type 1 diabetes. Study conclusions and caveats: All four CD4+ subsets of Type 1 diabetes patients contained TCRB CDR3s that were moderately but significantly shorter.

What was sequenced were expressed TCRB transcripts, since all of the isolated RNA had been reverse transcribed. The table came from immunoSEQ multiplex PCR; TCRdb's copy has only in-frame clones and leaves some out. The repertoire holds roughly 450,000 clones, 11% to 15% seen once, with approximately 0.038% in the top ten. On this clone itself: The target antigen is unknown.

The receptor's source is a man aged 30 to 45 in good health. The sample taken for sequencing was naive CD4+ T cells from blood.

The CDR3 protein is CASSPFASGRSEEQFF. Written as DNA, the CDR3 is TGTGCCAGCAGCCCGTTTGCGAGCGGGAGATCGGAGGAGCAGTTCTTC. The V and J genes are TRBV7-2 and TRBJ2-1, with 8 nucleotides matching TRBD2. This CDR3 is built from 16 residues. CDR1 is SGHTA, CDR2 FQGNSA, per germline. Losses at the gene ends were 5 bases for V and 10 bases for J; bases not matched to a gene: 16. The full variable domain, rest sourced from reference TRBV7-2 and TRBJ2-1, is GAGVSQSPSNKVTEKGKDVELRCDPISGHTALYWYRQSLGQGLEFLIYFQGNSAPDKSGLPSDRFSAERTGGSVSTLTIQRTQQEDSAVYLCASSPFASGRSEEQFFGPGTRLTVL.